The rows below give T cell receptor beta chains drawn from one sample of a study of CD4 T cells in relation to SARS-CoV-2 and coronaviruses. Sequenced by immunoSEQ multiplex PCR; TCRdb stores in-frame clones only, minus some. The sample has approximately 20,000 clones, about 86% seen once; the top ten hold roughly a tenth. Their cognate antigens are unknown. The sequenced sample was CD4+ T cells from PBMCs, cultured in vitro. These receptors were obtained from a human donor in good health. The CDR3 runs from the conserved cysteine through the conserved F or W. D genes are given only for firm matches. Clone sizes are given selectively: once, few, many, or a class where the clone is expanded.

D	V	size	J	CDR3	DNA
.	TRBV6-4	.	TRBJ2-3	CASSVDLADTQYF	TGTGCCAGCAGTGTCGACCTCGCAGATACGCAGTATTTT
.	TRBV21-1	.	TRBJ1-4	CASSKGVDPGDINEKLFF	TGTGCCAGCAGCAAAGGCGTTGATCCAGGGGATATTAATGAAAAACTGTTTTTT
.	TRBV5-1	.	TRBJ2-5	CASSLVHTQETQYF	TGCGCCAGCAGCTTGGTCCATACACAAGAGACCCAGTACTTC
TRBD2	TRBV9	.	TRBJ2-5	CASSVGFNSGGPGETQYF	TGTGCCAGCAGCGTAGGGTTCAATTCGGGGGGGCCGGGCGAGACCCAGTACTTC
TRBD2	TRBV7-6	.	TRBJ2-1	CASSLAGSGSGYNEQFF	TGTGCCAGCAGCTTAGCGGGTAGCGGGAGTGGGTACAATGAGCAGTTCTTC
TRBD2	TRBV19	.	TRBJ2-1	CASSILAGGFNEQFF	TGTGCCAGTAGTATCCTAGCGGGAGGGTTCAATGAGCAGTTCTTC
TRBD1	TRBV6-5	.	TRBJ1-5	CASSETGGNQPQHF	TGTGCCAGCAGCGAGACAGGGGGCAATCAGCCCCAGCATTTT
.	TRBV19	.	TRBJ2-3	CASSIFADTSTDTQYF	TGTGCCAGTAGTATTTTCGCTGACACTAGCACAGATACGCAGTATTTT
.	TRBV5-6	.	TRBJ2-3	CASSLLRGRGGNFTQYF	TGTGCCAGCAGTCTTCTCAGGGGGCGGGGGGGAAACTTCACGCAGTATTTT
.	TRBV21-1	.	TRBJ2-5	CASSKSRGSQETQYF	TGTGCCAGCAGCAAATCCCGGGGCAGTCAAGAGACCCAGTACTTC
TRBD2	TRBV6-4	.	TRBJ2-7	CASTGNAAGGPYEQYF	TGTGCCAGCACGGGCAACGCGGCGGGAGGCCCCTACGAGCAGTACTTC
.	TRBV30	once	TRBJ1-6	CALKPITSNSPLHF	TGTGCCTTGAAGCCCATCACTTCCAATTCACCCCTCCACTTT
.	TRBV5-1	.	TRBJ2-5	CASSLEGRQGTETQYF	TGCGCCAGCAGCTTGGAAGGTCGGCAGGGGACGGAGACCCAGTACTTC
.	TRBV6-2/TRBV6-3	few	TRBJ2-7	CASSFRGRSSYEQYF	TGTGCCAGCAGCTTTAGAGGACGGAGCTCCTACGAGCAGTACTTC